This T cell receptor beta chain stems from a study of T cells after yellow fever vaccination (dated by TCRdb to between 2019 and 2020). General notes on the study: The SMART-Seq v4 Ultra Low Input RNA kit was used to prepare libraries from fractions with low cell numbers. Blood samples were taken at several timepoints before and after primary and secondary immunization, and bulk PBMC replicates and cell subsets were isolated. Two healthy male donors made up the cohort, one aged 18 to 29 years and the other aged 30 to 40 years. Bulk TCR alpha and beta repertoires were sequenced longitudinally to track T-cell clones before and after primary and booster YFV17D yellow fever vaccination.

Remarks on this clonotype: Its antigen target is currently unknown. Base qualities are not at hand, and no much larger clone is one base apart.

Sequencing used an Illumina NovaSeq 6000. TCR cDNA was synthesized by 5'RACE template switching, through which a universal primer site and unique molecular identifiers were introduced. Priming of cDNA synthesis was performed from both the TCR alpha and TCR beta constant segments. Library amplification used two PCR steps, and the second PCR step added sample barcodes and sequencing adapters. Sequencing of libraries was performed on Illumina HiSeq 2500 (2x100 bp) or NovaSeq (2x150 bp). Processing in the source paper ran as follows. MIGEC handled demultiplexing of reads and collapsing into UMI consensus sequences, while MiXCR performed V(D)J alignment. Vaccine-responding clonotypes were identified with edgeR using replicate PBMC samples, with FDR below 0.01 and a log2 fold change above 5 up to day 15 being required. Each bulk clonotype received a CD4 or CD8 identity based on whether the sequenced CD4 or CD8 repertoire contained that clonotype at higher abundance. TCRdb ran its own pipeline on the public reads, namely fastp trimming at Q25 and MiXCR clone calling, and kept in-frame beta chains. Every CDR3 protein is listed once, alongside the most common genes and DNA of its rows. None of the V and J calls come from the authors' own analysis; TCRdb made them. The sample has about 300,000 distinct CDR3 sequences on record, 8.7% of them singletons. About 3% of the sample belongs to the ten largest clones.

Beyond this particular receptor, the publication reports: Compared with the primary T-cell response, the secondary T-cell response was weaker but faster, peaking on day 5 rather than day 15. Because abundant contaminating clonotypes from the bulk population could be contained in FACS-sorted repertoires, computational filtering was required. A small share of clonotypes was detected in both CD4 and CD8 compartments, with the overlap likely arising from convergent recombination. After the booster, most clones that had expanded after primary vaccination were detected again (nearly 98% of CD4 and more than 80% of CD8), suggesting broad maintenance of memory. Only a couple of donors were included in the study, so the extent to which the findings can be generalized is limited.

The V and J ends are trimmed by 1 base and 7 bases, leaving 11 bases between them. The CDR3 holds 13 amino acids from the cysteine to the phenylalanine. Of all the DNA, just the CDR3 is kept, 39 bases in frame from base 1. Based on the germline V gene, the CDR1 and CDR2 sequences are SGHRS and YFSETQ. The sample's treatment or condition label, in plain terms: live attenuated yellow fever vaccine strain. PBMCs were isolated from peripheral blood using a standard Ficoll-Paque protocol. Dynabeads CD4 and CD8 positive selection kits were used to isolate the CD4 and CD8 T-cell fractions. TriZol was used to extract RNA from bulk PBMCs, CD4 and CD8 fractions, and dextramer-positive and dextramer-negative fractions.

Rearrangement joined TRBV5-1 to TRBJ1-2, with the D gene not confidently named. This TCR was sampled from a man aged 18 to 29 who received the YFV17D yellow fever vaccine. Sequencing used CD4+ T cells sorted from PBMCs, obtained 5 days after the yellow fever booster vaccination. The DNA sequence is given as TGCGCCAGCAGCTTGTCTTGGCTAAGTGGCTACACCTTC. Translated, this gives CASSLSWLSGYTF.